The 6 T cell receptor beta chains given below trace back to one sample, sequenced in a study of CD8 T cells in Susac syndrome. Random hexamers were used to reverse transcribe an amount of about 0.45 to 1 ug RNA. One entry per CDR3 protein results from TCRdb running MiXCR on the immunoSEQ multiplex PCR reads. The sample has around 170,000 distinct CDR3 sequences, 85% to 95% seen once. Sequences were obtained from CD8+ T cells from PBMCs. The receptors shown here come from a human donor with Susac syndrome.

The chain links TRBV7-2 to TRBJ2-1; D gene ambiguous. CDR3 length equals 13 residues. Deletions cut 5 bases from V and 2 bases from J, with 7 bases between. The germline V gene has CDR1 SGHTA and CDR2 FQGNSA. Here the CDR3 DNA reads TGTGCCAGCAGCCAAGAGCCCTACAATGAGCAGTTCTTC. This codes for CASSQEPYNEQFF. The full variable domain, completed using reference TRBV7-2 and TRBJ2-1, is GAGVSQSPSNKVTEKGKDVELRCDPISGHTALYWYRQSLGQGLEFLIYFQGNSAPDKSGLPSDRFSAERTGGSVSTLTIQRTQQEDSAVYLCASSQEPYNEQFFGPGTRLTVL.

Here the CDR3 DNA reads TGTGCCAGCAGCCCCGGACAGAATCAGCCCCAGCATTTT. It yields the protein CASSPGQNQPQHF. The rearrangement uses TRBV9 and TRBJ1-5, with a possible D match to TRBD1 (6 bases). The CDR3 runs to 13 residues. The V end was cut by 4 bases, the J end by 4 bases, with 9 bases between. CDR1 is SGDLS, CDR2 YYNGEE, per germline.

The V gene is TRBV15, the J gene TRBJ2-3, with 10 bases aligning to TRBD2. Germline V gene data show CDR1 as LNHNV and CDR2 as YYDKDF (reference sequence). J was trimmed by 2 bases and V by 0 bases; bases with no gene match: 14. The CDR3 sequence is 20 residues long. Here the CDR3 reads CATSRDLSLLAGAFTDTQYF. The CDR3 region has the DNA TGTGCCACCAGCAGAGACTTGTCTTTGCTAGCGGGAGCTTTCACAGATACGCAGTATTTT.

The chain joins TRBV7-9 to TRBJ2-7; 9 nucleotides line up with TRBD2. Germline V gene lookup returns CDR1 SEHNR and CDR2 FQNEAQ (reference sequence). CDR3 size: 17 residues. J gave up 2 bases and V 5 bases, and 13 bases lay outside the gene matches. CDR3: CASSRIETSGHTYEQYF. Written as DNA, the CDR3 is TGTGCCAGCAGCCGAATAGAGACTAGCGGCCACACCTACGAGCAGTACTTC.

V usage is TRBV6-1 and J usage is TRBJ2-7; 10 bases align to TRBD2. V lost 1 base to trimming and J lost 3 bases; unmatched junction nucleotides: 0. This CDR3 has 14 amino acids. Germline CDR1 reads MNHNS; CDR2 reads SASEGT. The CDR3 DNA follows: TGTGCCAGCAGTGAAGGACTAGCGGGCTACGAGCAGTACTTC. Its protein product is CASSEGLAGYEQYF.

V usage is TRBV18 and J usage is TRBJ1-1, with D perhaps matching TRBD1 (5 bases). The germline CDR1 and CDR2 sequences are KGHSH and LQKENI. The CDR3 contains 14 residues. Trimming cost V 3 bases and J 2 bases, with 10 bases left between them. DNA of the CDR3: TGTGCCAGCTCACCCCTAGGGGAAAACACTGAAGCTTTCTTT. Translated: CASSPLGENTEAFF.